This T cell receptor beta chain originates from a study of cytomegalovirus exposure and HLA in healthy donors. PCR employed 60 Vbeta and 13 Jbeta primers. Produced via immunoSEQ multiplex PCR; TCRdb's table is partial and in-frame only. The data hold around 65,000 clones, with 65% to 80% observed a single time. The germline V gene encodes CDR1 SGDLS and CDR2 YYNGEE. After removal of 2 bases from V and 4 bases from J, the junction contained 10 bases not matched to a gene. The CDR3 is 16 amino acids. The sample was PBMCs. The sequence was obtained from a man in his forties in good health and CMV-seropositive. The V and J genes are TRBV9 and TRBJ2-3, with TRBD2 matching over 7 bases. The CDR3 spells CASSVGPGGIADTQYF. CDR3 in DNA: TGTGCCAGCAGCGTGGGTCCGGGGGGAATCGCAGATACGCAGTATTTT.